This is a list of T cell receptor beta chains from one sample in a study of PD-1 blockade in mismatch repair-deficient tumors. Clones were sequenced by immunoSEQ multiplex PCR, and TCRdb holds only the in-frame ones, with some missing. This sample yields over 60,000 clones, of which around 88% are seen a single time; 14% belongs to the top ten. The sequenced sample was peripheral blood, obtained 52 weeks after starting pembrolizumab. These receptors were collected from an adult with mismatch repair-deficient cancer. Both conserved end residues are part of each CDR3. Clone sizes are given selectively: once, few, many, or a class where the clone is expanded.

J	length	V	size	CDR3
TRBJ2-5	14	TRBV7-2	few	CASSLGLAPETQYF
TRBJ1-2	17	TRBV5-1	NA	CASSPAGTGIGNYGYTF
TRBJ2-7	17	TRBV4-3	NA	CASSQDFMGGSSYEQYF
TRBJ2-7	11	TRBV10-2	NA	CASIDGYEQYF
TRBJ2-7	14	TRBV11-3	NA	CASSPGTVGGEQYF
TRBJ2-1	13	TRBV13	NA	CASSLSSIHEQFF
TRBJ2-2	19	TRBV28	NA	CASSFPGTSGTVNTGELFF
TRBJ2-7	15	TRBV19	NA	CASSPGTSGSYEQYF
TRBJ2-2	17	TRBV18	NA	CASSPPSVSIVPGELFF
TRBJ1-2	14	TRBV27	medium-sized	CASSLSVDNYGYTF
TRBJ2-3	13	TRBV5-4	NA	CASSQRSTDTQYF
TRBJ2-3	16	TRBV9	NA	CASSEGWGGVTDTQYF
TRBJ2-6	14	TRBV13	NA	CASSLISGANVLTF
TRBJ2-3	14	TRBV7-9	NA	CASSPPGAADTQYF
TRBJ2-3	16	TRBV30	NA	CAWSATSGRAGDTQYF
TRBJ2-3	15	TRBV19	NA	CASSQRATRADTQYF
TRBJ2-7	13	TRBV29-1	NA	CSVGQGGSYEQYF
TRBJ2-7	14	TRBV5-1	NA	CASSLAGGNYEQYF
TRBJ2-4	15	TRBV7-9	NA	CASSFVGQNENIQYF
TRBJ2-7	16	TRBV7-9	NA	CASSSTTSGTSYEQYF
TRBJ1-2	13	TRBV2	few	CASSDWQGYGYTF
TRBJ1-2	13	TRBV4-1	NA	CASSQGTRYGYTF
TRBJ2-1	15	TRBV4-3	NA	CASSQDFRGAGEQFF
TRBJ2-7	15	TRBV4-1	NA	CASSQELAGVPEQYF
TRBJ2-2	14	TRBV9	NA	CTSAGTSSTGELFF
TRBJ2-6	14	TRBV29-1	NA	CSVEGNEGANVLTF
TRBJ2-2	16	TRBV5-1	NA	CASSPTVGGNTGELFF
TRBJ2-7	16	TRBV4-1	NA	CASSQIAGEGLYEQYF
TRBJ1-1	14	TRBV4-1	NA	CASSHPVQEAEAFF
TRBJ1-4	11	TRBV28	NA	CASSQNEKLFF
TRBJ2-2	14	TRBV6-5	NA	CASSPDRGPGELFF
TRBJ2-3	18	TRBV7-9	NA	CASSQLRSGRAEADTQYF
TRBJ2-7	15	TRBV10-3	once	CAISEVSGASYEQYF